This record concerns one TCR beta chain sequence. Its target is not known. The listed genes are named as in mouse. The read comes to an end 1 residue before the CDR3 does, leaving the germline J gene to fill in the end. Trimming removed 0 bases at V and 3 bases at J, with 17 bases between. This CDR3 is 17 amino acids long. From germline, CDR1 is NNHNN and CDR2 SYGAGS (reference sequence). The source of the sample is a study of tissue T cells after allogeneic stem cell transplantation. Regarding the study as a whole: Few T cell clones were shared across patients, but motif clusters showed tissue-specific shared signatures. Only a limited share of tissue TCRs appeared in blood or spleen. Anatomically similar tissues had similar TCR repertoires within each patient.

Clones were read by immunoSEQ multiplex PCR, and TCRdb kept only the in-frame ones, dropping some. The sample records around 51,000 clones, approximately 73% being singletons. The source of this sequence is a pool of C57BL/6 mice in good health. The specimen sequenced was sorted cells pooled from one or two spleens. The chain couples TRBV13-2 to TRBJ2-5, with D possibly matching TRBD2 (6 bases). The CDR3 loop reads CASGDAPDWPAQDTQYF. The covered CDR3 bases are TGTGCCAGCGGTGATGCCCCAGACTGGCCTGCTCAAGACACCCAGTAC.